The 2 T cell receptor beta chains below come from one sample, sequenced in a study of cytomegalovirus exposure and HLA in healthy donors. In the PCR, 60 Vbeta and 13 Jbeta primers were used. The protocol was immunoSEQ multiplex PCR, while the TCRdb copy is restricted to in-frame clones and leaves out a portion. The table includes about 200,000 clones, around nine tenths detected once. Sequencing input: PBMCs. The receptors originated from a woman between 25 and 40 years old in good health and CMV-seronegative.

For the CDR3, the DNA is TGTGCCAGCAGCCAAGTCACGAGCGACACGCAGTATTTT. Protein sequence: CASSQVTSDTQYF. The chain joins TRBV14 to TRBJ2-3; no definite D call. V was pared by 1 base and J by 9 bases, with 11 bases between. The CDR3 sequence is 13 residues long. The germline gives CDR1 SGHDN, CDR2 FVKESK. The variable domain in full, with the rest retrieved from reference TRBV14 and TRBJ2-3, is EAGVTQFPSHSVIEKGQTVTLRCDPISGHDNLYWYRRVMGKEIKFLLHFVKESKQDESGMPNNRFLAERTGGTYSTLKVQPAELEDSGVYFCASSQVTSDTQYFGPGTRLTVL.

The V gene is TRBV4-2, the J gene TRBJ2-7, with TRBD2 identical over 13 bases. V lost 0 bases to trimming and J lost 3 bases; unmatched junction nucleotides: 5. CDR1 LGHNA and CDR2 YNFKEQ come from the germline V gene. The CDR3 runs to 17 residues. The CDR3 region is CASSQEAGTSGIYEQYF. CDR3 nucleotide sequence: TGTGCCAGCAGCCAAGAGGCAGGGACTAGCGGGATCTACGAGCAGTACTTC.